This is a list of T cell receptor beta chains from one sample in a study of T cells in Graves' hyperthyroidism and ophthalmopathy. TCRdb analysed the multiplex PCR reads with MiXCR anew, one entry per CDR3 protein. The sample shows about 270,000 distinct CDR3 sequences, 22% of them seen only once. Sequencing used blood. The receptor source for this set is a man aged 25-45 years with Graves' ophthalmopathy. The CDR3 runs from the conserved cysteine through the conserved F or W. D genes are given only for firm matches. Some rows mark clone size as missing; the rest say once, few, many or name a class of expanded clone.

abundance,j_gene,v_gene,d_gene,CDR3aa,CDR3nt
few,TRBJ2-7,TRBV18,-,CASSPGGKISYEQYF,TGTGCCAGCTCACCCGGTGGGAAGATTTCCTACGAGCAGTACTTC
few,TRBJ2-2,TRBV20-1,-,CSARDLQETGELFF,TGCAGTGCTAGAGATTTACAGGAAACCGGGGAGCTGTTTTTT
many,TRBJ1-1,TRBV27,-,CASSEGGPGTEAFF,TGTGCCAGCAGCGAGGGGGGGCCTGGGACTGAAGCTTTCTTT
once,TRBJ2-3,TRBV2,-,CASSYLGRTSTDTQYF,TGTGCCAGCAGTTACCTCGGACGGACTAGCACAGATACGCAGTATTTT
few,TRBJ2-7,TRBV10-3,-,CAISGELGEQYF,TGTGCCATCAGTGGGGAGCTTGGTGAGCAGTACTTC
-,TRBJ1-1,TRBV19,-,CASSPRGGPGTEAFF,TGTGCCAGTAGTCCCCGCGGGGGGCCGGGGACTGAAGCTTTCTTT
-,TRBJ1-3,TRBV20-1,-,CSAREQGRSGNTIYF,TGCAGTGCTAGAGAGCAGGGGAGGTCTGGAAACACCATATATTTT
many,TRBJ2-1,TRBV3-1,-,CASSPREFF,TGTGCCAGCAGCCCCAGGGAGTTCTTC
-,TRBJ2-7,TRBV2,TRBD2,CASSTGTSGQYF,TGTGCCAGCAGTACCGGGACTAGCGGGCAGTACTTC
-,TRBJ2-1,TRBV9,TRBD2,CASSKLAGTSYNEQFF,TGTGCCAGCAGCAAGTTAGCGGGAACCTCCTACAATGAGCAGTTCTTC
few,TRBJ1-1,TRBV19,-,CASRDQTTEAFF,TGTGCCAGTCGGGACCAGACGACTGAAGCTTTCTTT
-,TRBJ1-5,TRBV20-1,TRBD1,CSARDADRPSSPQHF,TGCAGTGCTAGAGATGCGGACAGGCCGTCGTCGCCCCAGCATTTT
few,TRBJ2-5,TRBV4-1,-,CASSQDFSAAETQYF,TGCGCCAGCAGCCAAGATTTCTCGGCAGCAGAGACCCAGTACTTC
-,TRBJ1-1,TRBV27,TRBD1,CASRRGPTEAFF,TGTGCCAGTCGGAGGGGGCCCACTGAAGCTTTCTTT
-,TRBJ1-2,TRBV19,-,CASNTPGYYGYTF,TGTGCCAGTAATACACCAGGATACTATGGCTACACCTTC
many,TRBJ2-3,TRBV20-1,TRBD2,CSATGLAGGNTDTQYF,TGCAGTGCTACGGGTCTAGCGGGAGGGAACACAGATACGCAGTATTTT
-,TRBJ1-5,TRBV6-5,TRBD1,CASSYSGGLDQPQHF,TGTGCCAGCAGTTACTCAGGGGGCCTCGATCAGCCCCAGCATTTT
-,TRBJ1-5,TRBV6-1,-,CASSDYRNQPQHF,TGTGCCAGCAGTGACTACAGAAATCAGCCCCAGCATTTT
few,TRBJ2-5,TRBV10-3,-,CAARGEGETQYF,TGTGCCGCACGGGGCGAGGGAGAGACCCAGTACTTC
-,TRBJ2-3,TRBV27,-,CASSLGPPDTQYF,TGTGCCAGCAGTTTGGGTCCCCCAGATACGCAGTATTTT
many,TRBJ1-4,TRBV5-1,TRBD1,CASSPTGQTNEKLFF,TGCGCCAGCAGCCCCACGGGACAGACGAATGAAAAACTGTTTTTT
many,TRBJ2-3,TRBV20-1,-,CSARETTDTQYF,TGCAGTGCTAGAGAAACGACAGATACGCAGTATTTT
many,TRBJ1-5,TRBV2,-,CASRPQGSNQPQHF,TGTGCCAGCAGACCACAGGGAAGCAATCAGCCCCAGCATTTT
few,TRBJ1-4,TRBV28,-,CASSGGGEKLFF,TGTGCCAGCAGCGGGGGGGGGGAAAAACTGTTTTTT
many,TRBJ1-1,TRBV2,-,CASSGELKNTEAFF,TGTGCCAGCAGTGGGGAGTTAAAGAACACTGAAGCTTTCTTT
-,TRBJ2-7,TRBV20-1,-,CSARFRGSYEQYF,TGCAGTGCTAGATTCAGGGGCTCCTACGAGCAGTACTTC
many,TRBJ2-3,TRBV15,-,CATSGRDFTDTQYF,TGTGCCACCAGCGGGCGGGACTTCACAGATACGCAGTATTTT
once,TRBJ2-7,TRBV28,TRBD1,CASSSGGWFSGSYEQYF,TGTGCCAGCAGTTCAGGGGGCTGGTTTAGCGGATCCTACGAGCAGTACTTC
few,TRBJ2-1,TRBV6-1,-,CAAIPSEESNEQFF,TGTGCCGCTATCCCTAGCGAAGAGTCCAATGAGCAGTTCTTC
few,TRBJ2-1,TRBV5-1,TRBD2,CASSSLERELDNEQFF,TGCGCCAGCAGCTCTCTTGAGCGGGAGCTTGACAATGAGCAGTTCTTC
-,TRBJ2-7,TRBV20-1,TRBD2,CSAQAGLGTYEQYF,TGCAGTGCTCAAGCGGGACTAGGGACCTACGAGCAGTACTTC
many,TRBJ2-3,TRBV18,TRBD2,CASSPTSEYTDTQYF,TGTGCCAGCTCACCTACTAGCGAATACACAGATACGCAGTATTTT
many,TRBJ2-3,TRBV11-3,-,CASSLGITDTQYF,TGTGCCAGCAGCTTAGGAATCACAGATACGCAGTATTTT
many,TRBJ2-1,TRBV5-1,TRBD2,CASSLGGVYSYNEQFF,TGCGCCAGCAGCCTGGGAGGGGTCTACTCCTACAATGAGCAGTTCTTC
few,TRBJ2-7,TRBV6-1,TRBD2,CASSPPGAGGKEQYF,TGTGCCAGCAGCCCCCCCGGAGCGGGAGGGAAGGAGCAGTACTTC
few,TRBJ2-1,TRBV27,-,CASRPRGEGSLNEQFF,TGTGCCAGCAGGCCTCGGGGTGAGGGGTCTTTAAATGAGCAGTTCTTC
-,TRBJ2-1,TRBV3-1,-,CASSLTSSKQFF,TGTGCCAGCAGCTTGACTAGTAGTAAACAGTTCTTC
many,TRBJ2-3,TRBV7-9,TRBD2,CASSSGGGEGYTQYF,TGTGCCAGCAGCTCCGGTGGCGGGGAGGGATATACGCAGTATTTT
-,TRBJ1-6,TRBV20-1,TRBD1,CSAGRQGGSPLHF,TGCAGTGCGGGAAGACAGGGAGGTTCACCCCTCCACTTT
-,TRBJ1-2,TRBV29-1,-,CSVELTNYGYTF,TGCAGCGTTGAACTGACTAACTATGGCTACACCTTC
-,TRBJ2-3,TRBV5-1,-,CASSLLADTTDTQYF,TGCGCCAGCAGCTTATTAGCGGACACCACAGATACGCAGTATTTT
few,TRBJ2-3,TRBV5-1,-,CASSLWSPADTQYF,TGCGCCAGCAGCTTGTGGAGTCCGGCAGATACGCAGTATTTT
few,TRBJ2-7,TRBV10-3,-,CAISDNGEQYF,TGTGCCATCAGTGATAATGGAGAGCAGTACTTC
-,TRBJ2-1,TRBV5-4,-,CASSPARGNSEQFF,TGTGCCAGCAGCCCAGCCCGGGGGAACAGTGAGCAGTTCTTC
few,TRBJ2-7,TRBV28,TRBD1,CASSYRDRAEQYF,TGTGCCAGCAGTTACCGGGACAGGGCCGAGCAGTACTTC
few,TRBJ1-2,TRBV5-1,-,CASSYDISNYGYTF,TGCGCCAGCAGCTATGACATCTCTAACTATGGCTACACCTTC
-,TRBJ2-5,TRBV5-1,-,CASSSDREGRQETQYF,TGCGCCAGCAGCTCGGACAGGGAGGGGCGCCAAGAGACCCAGTACTTC
-,TRBJ2-7,TRBV10-3,-,CAISGVSSYEQYF,TGTGCCATCAGTGGGGTGAGCTCCTACGAGCAGTACTTC
many,TRBJ2-3,TRBV2,-,CASREQTSTDTQYF,TGTGCCAGCAGGGAGCAGACGAGCACAGATACGCAGTATTTT
many,TRBJ2-5,TRBV20-1,-,CSATGARPQETQYF,TGCAGTGCTACGGGGGCCCGACCCCAAGAGACCCAGTACTTC
-,TRBJ1-1,TRBV7-9,-,CASSSLGGGGGTEAFF,TGTGCCAGCAGCTCCTTAGGTGGAGGGGGAGGCACTGAAGCTTTCTTT
few,TRBJ2-7,TRBV9,-,CASSPRAAPGAHYEQYF,TGTGCCAGCTCACCAAGGGCAGCCCCGGGGGCCCATTACGAGCAGTACTTC
-,TRBJ2-1,TRBV25-1,-,CASSGGVYNEQFF,TGTGCCAGCAGTGGAGGGGTATACAATGAGCAGTTCTTC
many,TRBJ2-3,TRBV11-2,-,CASNGEGTSGFRTQYF,TGTGCCAGCAACGGGGAGGGGACAAGTGGTTTTAGGACGCAGTATTTT